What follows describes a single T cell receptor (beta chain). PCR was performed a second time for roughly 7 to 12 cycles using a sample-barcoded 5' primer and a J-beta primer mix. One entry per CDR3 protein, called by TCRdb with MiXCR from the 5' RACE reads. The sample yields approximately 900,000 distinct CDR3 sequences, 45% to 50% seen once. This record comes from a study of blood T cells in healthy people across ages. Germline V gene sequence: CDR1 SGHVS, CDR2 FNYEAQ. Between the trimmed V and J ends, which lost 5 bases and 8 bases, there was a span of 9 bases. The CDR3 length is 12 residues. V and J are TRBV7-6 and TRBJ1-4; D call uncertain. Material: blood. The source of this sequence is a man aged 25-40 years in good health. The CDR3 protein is CASSPMGEKLFF. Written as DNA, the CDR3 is TGTGCCAGCAGCCCGATGGGGGAAAAACTGTTTTTT. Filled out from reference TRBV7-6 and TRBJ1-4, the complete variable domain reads GAGVSQSPRYKVTKRGQDVALRCDPISGHVSLYWYRQALGQGPEFLTYFNYEAQQDKSGLPNDRFSAERPEGSISTLTIQRTEQRDSAMYRCASSPMGEKLFFGSGTQLSVL.